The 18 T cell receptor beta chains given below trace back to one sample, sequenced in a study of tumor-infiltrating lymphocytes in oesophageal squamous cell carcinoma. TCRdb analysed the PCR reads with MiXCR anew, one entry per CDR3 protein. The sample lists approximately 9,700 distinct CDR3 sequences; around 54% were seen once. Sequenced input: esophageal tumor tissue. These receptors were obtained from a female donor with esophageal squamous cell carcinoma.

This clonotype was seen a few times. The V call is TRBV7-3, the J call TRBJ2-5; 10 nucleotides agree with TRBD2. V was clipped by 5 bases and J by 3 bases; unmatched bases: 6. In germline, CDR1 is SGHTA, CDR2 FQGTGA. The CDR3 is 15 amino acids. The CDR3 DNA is TGTGCCAGCAGCAGAGCCGGGACTAGCGAAGAGACCCAGTACTTC. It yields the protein CASSRAGTSEETQYF.

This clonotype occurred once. CDR3 sequence reads: CASSLVAGGFYEQYF. CDR3 nucleotides: TGTGCCAGCAGCTTAGTTGCGGGAGGTTTTTACGAGCAGTACTTC. J is TRBJ2-5 and V is TRBV7-3, with 8 nucleotides matching TRBD2. Near its end, the DNA agrees better with TRBJ2-7, so the J call may be wrong. The germline gives CDR1 SGHTA, CDR2 FQGTGA. This CDR3 is built from 15 residues.

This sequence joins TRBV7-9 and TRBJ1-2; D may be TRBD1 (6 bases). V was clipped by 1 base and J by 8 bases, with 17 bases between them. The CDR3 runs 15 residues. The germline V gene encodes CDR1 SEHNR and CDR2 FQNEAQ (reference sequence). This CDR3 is CASSLGQQGPGGYTF. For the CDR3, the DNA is TGTGCCAGCAGCTTAGGACAACAGGGTCCGGGCGGCTACACCTTC.

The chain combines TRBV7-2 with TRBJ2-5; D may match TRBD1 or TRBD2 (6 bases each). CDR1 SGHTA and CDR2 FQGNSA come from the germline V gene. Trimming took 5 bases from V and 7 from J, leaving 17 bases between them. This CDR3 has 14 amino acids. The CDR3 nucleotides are TGTGCCAGCAGCCCATACTCGGGGGCGGGGACCCAGTACTTC. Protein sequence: CASSPYSGAGTQYF.

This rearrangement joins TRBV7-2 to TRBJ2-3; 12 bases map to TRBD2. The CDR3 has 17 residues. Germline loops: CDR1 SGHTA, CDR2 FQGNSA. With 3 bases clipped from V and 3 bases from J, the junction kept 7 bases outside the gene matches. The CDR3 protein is CASSFNFGLAGTDTQYF. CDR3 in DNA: TGTGCCAGCAGCTTCAACTTTGGACTAGCGGGGACAGATACGCAGTATTTT.

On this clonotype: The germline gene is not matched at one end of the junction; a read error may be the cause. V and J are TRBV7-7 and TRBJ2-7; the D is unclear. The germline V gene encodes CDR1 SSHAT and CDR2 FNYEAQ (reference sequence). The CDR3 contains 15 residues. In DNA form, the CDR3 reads TGTGCTAGCAGCTTAGCAGCAGGAACCTCCTACGAGCAGTACTTC. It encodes CASSLAAGTSYEQYF.

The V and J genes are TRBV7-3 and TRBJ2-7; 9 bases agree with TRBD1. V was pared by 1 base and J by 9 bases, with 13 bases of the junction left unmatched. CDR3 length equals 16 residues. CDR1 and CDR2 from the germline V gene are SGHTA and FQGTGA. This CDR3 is CASSLNWDRATDTQYF. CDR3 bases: TGTGCCAGCAGCTTAAACTGGGACAGGGCCACAGATACGCAGTACTTC.

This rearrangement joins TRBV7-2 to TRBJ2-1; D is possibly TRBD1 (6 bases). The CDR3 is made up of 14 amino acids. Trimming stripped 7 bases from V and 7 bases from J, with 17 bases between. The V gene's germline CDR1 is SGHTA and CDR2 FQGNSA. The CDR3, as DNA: TGTGCCAGCAAGCTTCTGGGGCAGGGGAATGAGCAGTTCTTC. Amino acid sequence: CASKLLGQGNEQFF.

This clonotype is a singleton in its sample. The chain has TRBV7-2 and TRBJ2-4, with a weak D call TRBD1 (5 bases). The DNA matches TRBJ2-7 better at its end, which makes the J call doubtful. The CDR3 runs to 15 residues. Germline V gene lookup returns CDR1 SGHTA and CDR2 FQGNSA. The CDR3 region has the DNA TGTGCCAGCAGCTCCAGACCACCAGGGAAGCGCGAGCAGTACTTC. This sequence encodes CASSSRPPGKREQYF.

The CDR3 DNA reads TGTGCCAGCAGCTTAGGGTCAGGCCTCAAAAACATTCAGTACTTC. Protein sequence: CASSLGSGLKNIQYF. The chain couples TRBV7-2 to TRBJ2-5; D is uncertain. The last part of the DNA fits TRBJ2-4 better; the J call may be wrong. Germline assignment: CDR1 SGHTA and CDR2 FQGNSA. CDR3 length: 15 residues.

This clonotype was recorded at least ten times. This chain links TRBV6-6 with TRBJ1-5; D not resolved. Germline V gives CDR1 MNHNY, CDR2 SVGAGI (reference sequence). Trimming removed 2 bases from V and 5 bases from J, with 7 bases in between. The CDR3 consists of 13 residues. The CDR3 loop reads CASSYGRHQPQHF. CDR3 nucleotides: TGTGCCAGCAGTTACGGTCGACATCAGCCCCAGCATTTT.

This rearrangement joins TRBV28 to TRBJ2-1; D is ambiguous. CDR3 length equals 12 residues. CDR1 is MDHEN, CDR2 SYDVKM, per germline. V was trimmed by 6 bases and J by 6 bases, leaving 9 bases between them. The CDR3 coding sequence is TGTGCCAGCAGCACAGAAGTCAATGAGCAGTTCTTC. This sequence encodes CASSTEVNEQFF.

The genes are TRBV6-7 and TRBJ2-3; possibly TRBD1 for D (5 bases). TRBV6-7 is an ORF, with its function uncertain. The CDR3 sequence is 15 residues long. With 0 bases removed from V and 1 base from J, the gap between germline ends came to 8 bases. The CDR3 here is CASSYSGRGTDTQYF. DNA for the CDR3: TGTGCCAGCAGTTACTCGGGCAGGGGCACAGATACGCAGTATTTT.

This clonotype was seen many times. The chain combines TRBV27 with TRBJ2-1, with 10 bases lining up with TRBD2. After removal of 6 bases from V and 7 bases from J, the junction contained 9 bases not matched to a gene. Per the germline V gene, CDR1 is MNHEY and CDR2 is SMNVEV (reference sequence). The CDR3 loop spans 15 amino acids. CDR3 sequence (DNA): TGTGCCAGCAGCCCAACTAGCGGGATAAGGAATGAGCAGTTCTTC. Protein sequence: CASSPTSGIRNEQFF.

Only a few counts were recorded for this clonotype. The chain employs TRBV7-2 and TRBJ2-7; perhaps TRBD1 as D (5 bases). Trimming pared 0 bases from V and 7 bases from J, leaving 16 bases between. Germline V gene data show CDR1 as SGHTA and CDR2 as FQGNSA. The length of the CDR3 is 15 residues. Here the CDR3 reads CASSLAQGWYNEQYF. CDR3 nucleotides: TGTGCCAGCAGCTTAGCTCAGGGTTGGTACAATGAGCAGTACTTC.

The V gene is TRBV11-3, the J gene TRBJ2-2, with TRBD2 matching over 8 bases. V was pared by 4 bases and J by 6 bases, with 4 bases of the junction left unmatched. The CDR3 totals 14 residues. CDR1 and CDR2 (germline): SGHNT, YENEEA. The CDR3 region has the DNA TGTGCCAGCAGCTATAGCGGGACCCCCGGGGAGCTGTTTTTT. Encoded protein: CASSYSGTPGELFF.

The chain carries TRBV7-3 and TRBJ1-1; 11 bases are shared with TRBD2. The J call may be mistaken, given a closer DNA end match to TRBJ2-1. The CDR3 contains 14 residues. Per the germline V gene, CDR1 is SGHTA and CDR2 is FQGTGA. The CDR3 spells CASSKGLAGGEQFF. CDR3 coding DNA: TGTGCCAGCAGTAAGGGGCTAGCGGGAGGCGAGCAGTTCTTC.

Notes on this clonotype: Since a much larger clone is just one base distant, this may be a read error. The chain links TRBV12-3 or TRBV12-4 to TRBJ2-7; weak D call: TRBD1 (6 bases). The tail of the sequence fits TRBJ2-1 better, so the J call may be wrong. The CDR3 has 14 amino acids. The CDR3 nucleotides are TGTGCCAGCAGTTTAGGGGGGCCGAGGGGCGAGCAGTTCTTC. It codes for CASSLGGPRGEQFF.